Here is one T cell receptor (beta chain) with its context. MiXCR, run by TCRdb on the 5' RACE reads, gives a single entry per CDR3 protein. The table records approximately 93,000 distinct CDR3 sequences, under 7% of them present only once. These data originate in a study of T cells after yellow fever vaccination. CDR3 length: 15 amino acids. Trimming left V 4 bases short and J 0 bases short, with 10 bases between. Germline values: CDR1 LGHNA, CDR2 YNFKEQ. The sequencing used CD8+ T cells sorted from PBMCs, collected 10 days after the yellow fever booster vaccination. V gene TRBV4-2 combines with J gene TRBJ2-1; D is uncertain. This receptor was obtained from a man between 18 and 29 years old who received the YFV17D yellow fever vaccine. The DNA of the CDR3 is TGTGCCAGCAGCCCGACGGAGAGCTCCTACAATGAGCAGTTCTTC. Its protein product is CASSPTESSYNEQFF.